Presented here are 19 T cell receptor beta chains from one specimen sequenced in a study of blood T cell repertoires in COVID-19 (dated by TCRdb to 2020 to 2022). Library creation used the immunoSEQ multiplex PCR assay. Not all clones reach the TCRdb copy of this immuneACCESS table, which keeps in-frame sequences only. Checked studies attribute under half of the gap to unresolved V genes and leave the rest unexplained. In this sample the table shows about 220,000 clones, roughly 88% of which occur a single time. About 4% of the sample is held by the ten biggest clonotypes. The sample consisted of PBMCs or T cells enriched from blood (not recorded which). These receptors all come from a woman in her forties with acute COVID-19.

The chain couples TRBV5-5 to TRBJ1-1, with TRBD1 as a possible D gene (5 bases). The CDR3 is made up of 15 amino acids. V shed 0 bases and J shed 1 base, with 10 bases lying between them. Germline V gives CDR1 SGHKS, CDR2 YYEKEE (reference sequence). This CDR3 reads CASSLVQGGNTEAFF. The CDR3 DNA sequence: TGTGCCAGCAGCTTGGTTCAGGGCGGGAACACTGAAGCTTTCTTT. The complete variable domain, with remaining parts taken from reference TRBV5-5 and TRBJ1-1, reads DAGVTQSPTHLIKTRGQQVTLRCSPISGHKSVSWYQQVLGQGPQFIFQYYEKEERGRGNFPDRFSARQFPNYSSELNVNALLLGDSALYLCASSLVQGGNTEAFFGQGTRLTVV.

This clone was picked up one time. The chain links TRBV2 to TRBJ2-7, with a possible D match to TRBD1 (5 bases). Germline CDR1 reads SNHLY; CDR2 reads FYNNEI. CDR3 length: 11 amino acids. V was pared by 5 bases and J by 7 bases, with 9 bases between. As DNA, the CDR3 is TGTGCCAGCAGTCTGACAGAGGAGCAGTACGTC. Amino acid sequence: CASSLTEEQYV.

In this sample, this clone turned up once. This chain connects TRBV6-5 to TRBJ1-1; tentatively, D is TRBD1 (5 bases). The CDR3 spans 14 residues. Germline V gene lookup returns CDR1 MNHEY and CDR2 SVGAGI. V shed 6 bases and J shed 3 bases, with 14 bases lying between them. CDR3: CASRRPGFDTEAFF. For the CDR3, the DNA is TGTGCCAGCAGAAGGCCAGGGTTTGACACTGAAGCTTTCTTT.

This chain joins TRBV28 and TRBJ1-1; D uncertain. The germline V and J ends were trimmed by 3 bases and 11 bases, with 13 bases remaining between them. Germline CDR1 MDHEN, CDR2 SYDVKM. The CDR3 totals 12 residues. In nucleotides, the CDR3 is TGTGCCAGCAGTTTCGGTCCCATCGGGGCTTTCTTT. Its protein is CASSFGPIGAFF.

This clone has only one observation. CDR3 sequence: CASSPGYGYTF. The DNA for the CDR3 is TGTGCCAGCAGCCCCGGCTATGGCTACACCTTC. The J gene is TRBJ1-2, the V gene TRBV12-3 or TRBV12-4; no clear D. Trimming pared 6 bases from V and 4 bases from J, leaving 6 bases between. CDR3 size: 11 residues.

The CDR3 loop is CASSFGDRDNEQYF. In nucleotides, the CDR3 is TGTGCCAGCAGCTTTGGGGACAGGGACAACGAGCAGTACTTC. J is TRBJ2-7 and V is TRBV7-9, with 9 bases fitting TRBD1. Germline CDR1 and CDR2: SEHNR and FQNEAQ (reference sequence). The CDR3 is made up of 14 amino acids. V lost 3 bases to trimming and J lost 5 bases; unmatched junction nucleotides: 5.

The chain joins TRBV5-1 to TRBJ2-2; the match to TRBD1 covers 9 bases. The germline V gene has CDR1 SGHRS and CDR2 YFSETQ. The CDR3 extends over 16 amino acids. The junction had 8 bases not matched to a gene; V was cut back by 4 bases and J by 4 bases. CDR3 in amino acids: CASSPREQGATGELFF. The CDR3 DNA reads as TGCGCCAGCAGCCCTCGCGAACAGGGGGCCACCGGGGAGCTGTTTTTT.

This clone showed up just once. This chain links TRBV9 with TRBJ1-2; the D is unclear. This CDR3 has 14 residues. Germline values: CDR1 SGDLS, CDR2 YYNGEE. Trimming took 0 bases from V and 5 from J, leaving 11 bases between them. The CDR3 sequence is CASSVAARAYGYTF. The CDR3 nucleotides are TGTGCCAGCAGCGTAGCGGCGAGGGCATATGGCTACACCTTC.

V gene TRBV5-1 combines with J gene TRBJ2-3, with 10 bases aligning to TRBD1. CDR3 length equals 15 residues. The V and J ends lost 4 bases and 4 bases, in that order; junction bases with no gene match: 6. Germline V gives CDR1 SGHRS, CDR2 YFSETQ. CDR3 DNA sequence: TGCGCCAGCAGCGTCCGGACAGGGGGTTCAGATACGCAGTATTTT. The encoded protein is CASSVRTGGSDTQYF.

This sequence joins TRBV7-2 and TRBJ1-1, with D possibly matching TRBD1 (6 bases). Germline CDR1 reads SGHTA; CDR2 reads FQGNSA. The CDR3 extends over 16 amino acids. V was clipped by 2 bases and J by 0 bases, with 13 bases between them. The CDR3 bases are TGTGCCAGCAGCTTATCTACAGGGATAATGAACACTGAAGCTTTCTTT. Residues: CASSLSTGIMNTEAFF.

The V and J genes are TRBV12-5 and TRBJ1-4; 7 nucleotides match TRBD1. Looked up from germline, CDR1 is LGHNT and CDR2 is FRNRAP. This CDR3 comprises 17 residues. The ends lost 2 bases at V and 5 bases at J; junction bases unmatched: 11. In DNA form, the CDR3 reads TGTGCTAGTGGTTTGTTCCAGCTTACAGGGGTCAATGAAAAACTGTTTTTT. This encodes CASGLFQLTGVNEKLFF.

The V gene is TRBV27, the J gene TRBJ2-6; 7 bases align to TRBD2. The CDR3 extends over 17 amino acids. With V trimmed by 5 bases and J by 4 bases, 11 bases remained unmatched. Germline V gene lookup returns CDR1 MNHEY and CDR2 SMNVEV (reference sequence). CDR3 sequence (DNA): TGTGCCAGCAGTCCCCGGGGGGTCTCCATGGGGGCCAACGTCCTGACTTTC. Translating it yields CASSPRGVSMGANVLTF.

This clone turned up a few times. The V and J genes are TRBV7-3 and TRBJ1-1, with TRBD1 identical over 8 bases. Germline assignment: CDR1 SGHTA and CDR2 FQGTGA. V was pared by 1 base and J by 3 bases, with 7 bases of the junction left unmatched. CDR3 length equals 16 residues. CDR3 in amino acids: CASSLSGRRGHTEAFF. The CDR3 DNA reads TGTGCCAGCAGCTTAAGTGGTCGCAGGGGGCACACTGAAGCTTTCTTT. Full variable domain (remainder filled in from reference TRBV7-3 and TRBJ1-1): GAGVSQTPSNKVTEKGKYVELRCDPISGHTALYWYRQSLGQGPEFLIYFQGTGAADDSGLPNDRFFAVRPEGSVSTLKIQRTERGDSAVYLCASSLSGRRGHTEAFFGQGTRLTVV.

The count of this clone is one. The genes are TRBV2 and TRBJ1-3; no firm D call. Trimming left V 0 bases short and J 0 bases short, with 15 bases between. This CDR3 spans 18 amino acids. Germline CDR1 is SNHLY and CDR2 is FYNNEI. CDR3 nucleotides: TGTGCCAGCAGTGAAGCGCTTGTCGGAGCCCCCTCTGGAAACACCATATATTTT. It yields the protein CASSEALVGAPSGNTIYF.

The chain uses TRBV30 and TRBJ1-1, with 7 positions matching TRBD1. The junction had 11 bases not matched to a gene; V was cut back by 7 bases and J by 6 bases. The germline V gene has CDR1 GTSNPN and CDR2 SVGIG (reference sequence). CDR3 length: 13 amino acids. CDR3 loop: CASGEGGPSEAFF. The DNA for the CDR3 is TGTGCCTCCGGGGAAGGGGGCCCATCTGAAGCTTTCTTT.

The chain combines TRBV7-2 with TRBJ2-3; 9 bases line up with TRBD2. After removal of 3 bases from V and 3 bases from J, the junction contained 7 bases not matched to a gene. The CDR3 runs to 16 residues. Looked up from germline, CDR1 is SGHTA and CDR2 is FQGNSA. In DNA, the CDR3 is TGTGCCAGCAGCTTCTTTAGCGGGGGTAGAACAGATACGCAGTATTTT. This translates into CASSFFSGGRTDTQYF.

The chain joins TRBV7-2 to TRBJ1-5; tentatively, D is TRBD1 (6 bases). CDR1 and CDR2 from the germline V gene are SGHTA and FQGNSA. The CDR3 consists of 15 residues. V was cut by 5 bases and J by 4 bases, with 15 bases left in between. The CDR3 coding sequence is TGTGCCAGCAGCGATACAGGGTTCCGAAATCAGCCCCAGCATTTT. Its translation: CASSDTGFRNQPQHF.

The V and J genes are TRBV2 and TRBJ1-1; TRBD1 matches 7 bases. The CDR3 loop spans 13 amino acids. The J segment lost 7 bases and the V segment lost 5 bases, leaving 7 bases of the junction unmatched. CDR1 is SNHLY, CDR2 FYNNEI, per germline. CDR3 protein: CASSINRGIEAFF. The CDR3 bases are TGTGCCAGCAGTATCAACAGGGGAATTGAAGCTTTCTTT.

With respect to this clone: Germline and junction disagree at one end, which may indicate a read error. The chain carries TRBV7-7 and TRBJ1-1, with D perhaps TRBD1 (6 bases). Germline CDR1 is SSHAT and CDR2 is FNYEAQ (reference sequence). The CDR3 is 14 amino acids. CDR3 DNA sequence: TGTGCTAGCAGCTTGGGACACGGGAACACTGAAGCTTTCTTT. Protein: CASSLGHGNTEAFF.